This entry features one TCR beta chain sequence. No antigen is known for it. One end of the junction is discordant with germline, which a read error may explain. CDR1 is DFQATT and CDR2 is SNEGSKA in the germline V gene (reference sequence). The length of the CDR3 is 15 residues. This entry belongs to a study of CD8+CD57+ T cells in acquired aplastic anemia. About the research overall: Sorted cells (CD4+ and CD8+) yielded DNA amounts that averaged about 2.9 ug. Healthy donors gave 11 million or so reads on average for CD4+ cells.

Study results and limitations: Some 28 CD8+ CDR3 sequences occurred in both the patients and the controls. Any difference that existed in CD8+ Simpson's diversity between patients and controls was not significant.

TCR beta VDJ and CDR3 profiling used genomic DNA as template. TCRdb used MiXCR to reprocess the reads, holding one entry per CDR3 protein. The sample yields around 180,000 distinct CDR3 sequences, around 60% seen once. This receptor was taken from a human donor in good health. Sequencing used sorted CD4+, CD8+, or CD8+CD57+ T cells (not recorded which) from PBMCs. The V gene is TRBV20-1, the J gene TRBJ1-1; weak D call: TRBD1 (5 bases). The CDR3 sequence: CSATDRTSQNAEAFF. The CDR3 DNA follows: TGCAGTGCTACAGATAGGACATCTCAGAACGCTGAAGCTTTCTTT.